The 30 T cell receptor beta chains below were found in one sample sequenced in a study of regulatory T cells in long-lasting Graves disease. The authors built TCR beta libraries using iRepertoire HTBI primers and Arm-PCR of CDR3 regions. A single record per CDR3 protein comes from TCRdb applying MiXCR to the multiplex PCR reads. The sample records about 440,000 distinct CDR3 sequences, under 15% being singletons. Regarding time point: newly diagnosed GD, antithyroid drugs for less than 3 months. There was RNA extracted from PBMCs, and the TCR library was made from it. These same data were also listed under a study on T cells in Graves' hyperthyroidism and ophthalmopathy.

The sequencing here drew on peripheral blood mononuclear cells (PBMCs), taken at new diagnosis, from a patient treated with antithyroid drugs. Receptors were obtained from a woman in her 30s with Graves disease.

This clonotype was found a few times. This chain links TRBV19 with TRBJ1-2, with unresolved D. CDR3 size: 11 residues. CDR1 is LNHDA and CDR2 is SQIVND in the germline V gene (reference sequence). The V end lost 9 bases, the J end lost 3 bases, and 8 bases lay between the germline ends. The CDR3 sequence: CASRAYYGYTF. CDR3 in DNA: TGTGCCAGCCGGGCCTACTATGGCTACACCTTC.

The table lists this clonotype with many counts. The rearrangement joins TRBV5-5 to TRBJ2-1, with D possibly being TRBD2 (6 bases). The CDR3 is made up of 16 amino acids. Trimming pared 5 bases from V and 9 bases from J, leaving 24 bases between. The germline V gene encodes CDR1 SGHKS and CDR2 YYEKEE (reference sequence). This CDR3 reads CASRQTGVAHLGEQFF. Here the CDR3 DNA reads TGTGCCAGCAGGCAAACGGGGGTAGCTCATTTGGGTGAGCAGTTCTTC.

In its sample, this clonotype was seen a few times. The rearrangement joins TRBV7-9 to TRBJ1-6, with D possibly TRBD1 on 5 matching bases. The CDR3 runs 14 residues. The V and J ends lost 4 bases and 5 bases respectively, with 9 bases between them. Germline V gives CDR1 SEHNR, CDR2 FQNEAQ (reference sequence). The CDR3 region has the DNA TGTGCCAGCAGCTCCCAGGGAGATAATTCACCCCTCCACTTT. Amino acid sequence: CASSSQGDNSPLHF. Drawing the rest from reference TRBV7-9 and TRBJ1-6, the complete variable domain is DTGVSQNPRHKITKRGQNVTFRCDPISEHNRLYWYRQTLGQGPEFLTYFQNEAQLEKSRLLSDRFSAERPKGSFSTLEIQRTEQGDSAMYLCASSSQGDNSPLHFGNGTRLTVT.

This clonotype was seen only a few times. J is TRBJ1-1 and V is TRBV5-1, with D hard to call. Germline V gene data show CDR1 as SGHRS and CDR2 as YFSETQ. V was shortened by 2 bases and J by 4 bases, with 12 bases between the two germline ends. The CDR3 contains 14 residues. CDR3 bases: TGCGCCAGCAGCTTCTCGGATGGGAGCACTGAAGCTTTCTTT. Translated: CASSFSDGSTEAFF.

The V call is TRBV20-1, the J call TRBJ1-5, with D perhaps TRBD1 (5 bases). CDR3 length: 15 residues. The V end lost 3 bases, the J end lost 0 bases, and 12 bases lay between the germline ends. Germline V gene lookup returns CDR1 DFQATT and CDR2 SNEGSKA (reference sequence). The CDR3 reads CSASGTGGSNQPQHF. The CDR3 coding sequence is TGCAGTGCTAGCGGGACGGGGGGTAGCAATCAGCCCCAGCATTTT.

The V call is TRBV6-1, the J call TRBJ2-5; D may match TRBD1 or TRBD2 (5 bases each). The germline CDR1 and CDR2 sequences are MNHNS and SASEGT. Trimming removed 0 bases from V and 4 bases from J, with 18 bases in between. The CDR3 covers 17 residues. For the CDR3, the DNA is TGTGCCAGCAGTGAAGCGAGGGGAGATTTTCTGAGAGAGACCCAGTACTTC. Translating gives CASSEARGDFLRETQYF.

This clonotype was picked up a small number of times. The chain is built from TRBV6-2 or TRBV6-3 and TRBJ2-1; D is unresolved. Germline V CDR1 and CDR2: MNHEY, SVGEGT. CDR3 length equals 13 residues. V gave up 2 bases and J gave up 5 bases, with 7 bases separating them. CDR3 sequence reads: CASSYGLNNEQFF. The CDR3 DNA is TGTGCCAGCAGTTACGGGCTGAACAATGAGCAGTTCTTC.

V is TRBV27 and J is TRBJ2-3, with a weak D call TRBD1 (5 bases). CDR1 and CDR2 from the germline V gene are MNHEY and SMNVEV (reference sequence). V gave up 6 bases and J gave up 4 bases, with 17 bases separating them. The CDR3 extends over 15 amino acids. The CDR3 DNA is TGTGCCAGCAGGCCGGGTAGGGGCCCCTCAGATACGCAGTATTTT. Its protein product is CASRPGRGPSDTQYF.

This clonotype came up many times. The chain couples TRBV7-3 to TRBJ2-3; 10 bases agree with TRBD1. The length of the CDR3 is 17 residues. V lost 5 bases to trimming and J lost 5 bases; unmatched junction nucleotides: 13. CDR1 is SGHTA and CDR2 is FQGTGA in the germline V gene. CDR3 sequence: CASSLAGTGAQGDTQYF. The CDR3 coding sequence is TGTGCCAGCAGCCTCGCCGGGACAGGGGCGCAAGGAGATACGCAGTATTTT.

J is TRBJ2-3 and V is TRBV9; no clear D gene. V was cut by 4 bases and J by 4 bases, with 13 bases left in between. CDR3 size: 14 residues. The germline CDR1 and CDR2 sequences are SGDLS and YYNGEE. CDR3 sequence: CASSPVASPDTQYF. CDR3 DNA sequence: TGTGCCAGCAGCCCGGTGGCGAGCCCAGATACGCAGTATTTT.

This clonotype was recorded at least ten times. The J gene is TRBJ1-2, the V gene TRBV11-1; TRBD1 is a possible D gene (6 bases). The V and J ends lost 4 bases and 10 bases respectively, with 28 bases between them. Per the germline V gene, CDR1 is SGHAT and CDR2 is FQDESV (reference sequence). This CDR3 is 17 amino acids long. The DNA for the CDR3 is TGTGCCAGCAGCTCTTTTGGCGGCAGGGGAAGGGGCGCCGCCTACACCTTC. Its translation is CASSSFGGRGRGAAYTF.

Remarks on this clonotype: This may be a read error: a much more frequent sequence differs by one nucleotide. The V gene is TRBV3-1, the J gene TRBJ1-5, with 7 positions matching TRBD1. This CDR3 spans 15 amino acids. Germline CDR1 and CDR2: LGHDT and YNNKEL (reference sequence). Here the CDR3 DNA reads TGTGCCAGCAGCCCTACAGGGGATAGCAATCAGCCCCGGCATTTT. It encodes CASSPTGDSNQPRHF.

Ten or more counts support this clonotype. V gene TRBV12-3 or TRBV12-4 combines with J gene TRBJ2-2; D unclear. The CDR3 contains 17 residues. V lost 5 bases, J lost 0 bases, and 16 bases lay in between. The CDR3 nucleotides are TGTGCCAGCAGTGTTACACTCGCAGTCGCGAACACCGGGGAGCTGTTTTTT. Protein: CASSVTLAVANTGELFF.

The V call is TRBV19, the J call TRBJ1-1; no clear D. The CDR3 runs to 12 residues. The ends were cut back, 6 bases at V and 1 base at J, with 6 bases in the middle. Germline CDR1 and CDR2: LNHDA and SQIVND (reference sequence). Here the CDR3 DNA reads TGTGCCAGTAGGAACCCGAACACTGAAGCTTTCTTT. Protein: CASRNPNTEAFF. The full variable domain, with the rest looked up from reference TRBV19 and TRBJ1-1, is DGGITQSPKYLFRKEGQNVTLSCEQNLNHDAMYWYRQDPGQGLRLIYYSQIVNDFQKGDIAEGYSVSREKKESFPLTVTSAQKNPTAFYLCASRNPNTEAFFGQGTRLTVV.

At least ten counts were recorded for this clonotype. This chain joins TRBV7-6 and TRBJ1-1, with 7 bases that match TRBD1. Germline CDR1 SGHVS, CDR2 FNYEAQ. V was pared by 2 bases and J by 6 bases, with 15 bases of the junction left unmatched. This CDR3 contains 17 residues. CDR3 amino acids: CASSLIAGDRVRAEAFF. CDR3 DNA: TGTGCCAGCAGCTTAATCGCCGGTGACAGGGTACGGGCTGAAGCTTTCTTT.

This clonotype has ten or more counts. The chain employs TRBV7-2 and TRBJ1-2; D possibly corresponds to TRBD1 (5 bases). This CDR3 comprises 14 residues. The germline CDR1 and CDR2 sequences are SGHTA and FQGNSA. V lost 3 bases, J lost 5 bases, and 13 bases lay in between. The CDR3 nucleotides are TGTGCCAGCAGCTTGGACACGGGCGTTTATGGCTACACCTTC. Translation gives CASSLDTGVYGYTF.

The sample holds a few counts of this clonotype. V gene TRBV7-2 combines with J gene TRBJ1-1, with unresolved D. V was cut by 5 bases and J by 0 bases, with 10 bases left in between. This CDR3 region has 14 residues. Germline V gene lookup returns CDR1 SGHTA and CDR2 FQGNSA. The CDR3 bases are TGTGCCAGCAGCCCCCGGTGGATGAACACTGAAGCTTTCTTT. Protein product: CASSPRWMNTEAFF. Full variable domain (missing parts from reference TRBV7-2 and TRBJ1-1): GAGVSQSPSNKVTEKGKDVELRCDPISGHTALYWYRQSLGQGLEFLIYFQGNSAPDKSGLPSDRFSAERTGGSVSTLTIQRTQQEDSAVYLCASSPRWMNTEAFFGQGTRLTVV.

CDR3 bases: TGTGCCAGCACCTCCCTAGCGGGAGGGCCTAGAAATGAGCAGTTCTTC. Translated: CASTSLAGGPRNEQFF. The J gene is TRBJ2-1, the V gene TRBV7-6, with 12 bases matching TRBD2. V dropped 7 bases and J dropped 7; count of bases not matched to a gene: 11. CDR1 is SGHVS, CDR2 FNYEAQ, per germline. CDR3 length equals 16 residues.

This clonotype occurred many times. The CDR3 bases are TGTGCCAGCAGCCCCCCAGCCGGGACAGGGCTAAACAATGAGCAGTTCTTC. This gives the protein CASSPPAGTGLNNEQFF. The rearrangement uses TRBV28 and TRBJ2-1; 9 bases agree with TRBD1. CDR3 size: 17 residues. Germline V gives CDR1 MDHEN, CDR2 SYDVKM. J lost 5 bases, V lost 6 bases, and 14 bases had no gene match.

This clonotype has a handful of counts. This may be a read error, as it is one base from a much larger clone. The chain carries TRBV7-9 and TRBJ2-1; D call uncertain. The length of the CDR3 is 13 residues. V lost 8 bases and J 3 bases, leaving 11 bases between the germline ends. The germline V gene encodes CDR1 SEHNR and CDR2 FQNEAQ (reference sequence). This CDR3 is CASRNGVYNEQFF. As DNA, the CDR3 is TGTGCCAGCCGAAACGGAGTCTACAATGAGCAGTTCTTC.

This clonotype was picked up many times. The J gene is TRBJ2-7, the V gene TRBV20-1, with 7 bases fitting TRBD2. The V gene end was trimmed by 3 bases and the J gene end by 2 bases; junction bases not matched to a gene: 4. Germline V CDR1 and CDR2: DFQATT, SNEGSKA (reference sequence). The CDR3 spans 13 residues. Here the CDR3 reads CSASTSAAYEQYF. DNA of the CDR3: TGCAGTGCTAGTACTAGCGCAGCCTACGAGCAGTACTTC.

Concerning this clonotype: This sequence may be a read error, since a much larger clone differs from it by one base. The rearrangement links TRBV11-3 to TRBJ2-1; no clear D gene. CDR1 is SGHNT, CDR2 YENEEA, per germline. The CDR3 runs 14 residues. The V gene lost 4 bases and the J gene lost 3 bases, with 10 bases spanning the gap. CDR3 sequence reads: CASSSTGYYNEQFF. CDR3 sequence (DNA): TGTGCCAGCAGCTCGACTGGGTACTACAATGAGCAGTTCTTC. Looking up the rest from reference TRBV11-3 and TRBJ2-1 gives the full variable domain: EAGVVQSPRYKIIEKKQPVAFWCNPISGHNTLYWYLQNLGQGPELLIRYENEEAVDDSQLPKDRFSAERLKGVDSTLKIQPAELGDSAVYLCASSSTGYYNEQFFGPGTRLTVL.

Regarding this clonotype: Possible read error: a much larger clone is one base away. The J gene is TRBJ1-1, the V gene TRBV3-1; 9 bases line up with TRBD1. Germline assignment: CDR1 LGHDT and CDR2 YNNKEL (reference sequence). The CDR3 has 15 residues. In DNA form, the CDR3 reads TGTGCCAGCAGCCGGAGAGGACAGGGGAACACTAAAGCTTTCTTT. Translating gives CASSRRGQGNTKAFF.

This clonotype was detected many times. The chain recombines TRBV7-2 with TRBJ2-1; D is uncertain. The germline V gene encodes CDR1 SGHTA and CDR2 FQGNSA. Trimming shortened V by 7 bases and J by 0 bases, and 10 bases separated the two germline ends. The length of the CDR3 is 14 residues. CDR3 sequence reads: CASKSVSSYNEQFF. CDR3 sequence (DNA): TGTGCCAGCAAGAGCGTCAGCTCCTACAATGAGCAGTTCTTC.

This clonotype was detected many times. The chain couples TRBV28 to TRBJ2-1; D is ambiguous. CDR3 length: 15 amino acids. CDR1 is MDHEN and CDR2 is SYDVKM in the germline V gene. Trimming stripped 3 bases from V and 0 bases from J, with 9 bases between. CDR3 coding DNA: TGTGCCAGCAGTTTCGTCTCAGGCTCCTACAATGAGCAGTTCTTC. This translates into CASSFVSGSYNEQFF.

This clonotype was seen many times. V gene TRBV3-1 combines with J gene TRBJ2-1, with TRBD2 matching 12 bases. V gave up 4 bases and J gave up 9 bases; unmatched junction bases: 4. The CDR3 has 14 residues. Per germline, CDR1 LGHDT and CDR2 YNNKEL (reference sequence). As DNA, the CDR3 is TGTGCCAGCAGCCTGACTAGCGGGAGAAGTGAGCAGTTCTTC. This encodes CASSLTSGRSEQFF.

This clonotype was seen only a few times. This chain connects TRBV24-1 to TRBJ2-5; 8 positions match TRBD2. The length of the CDR3 is 14 residues. V lost 4 bases and J lost 8; bases outside the gene matches: 8. CDR1 and CDR2 from the germline V gene are KGHDR and SFDVKD. In DNA form, the CDR3 reads TGTGCCACCAGTGAACCGGGACTAGGACTCACCCAGTACTTC. This codes for CATSEPGLGLTQYF.

This clonotype was detected ten times or more. The chain has TRBV7-3 and TRBJ2-1; 14 bases align to TRBD2. Per the germline V gene, CDR1 is SGHTA and CDR2 is FQGTGA. The CDR3 extends over 17 amino acids. The V and J ends lost 4 bases and 7 bases, in that order; junction bases with no gene match: 9. For the CDR3, the DNA is TGTGCCAGCAGCTCCGACACCGGGACTAGCGGGGGTAATGAGCAGTTCTTC. Its translation: CASSSDTGTSGGNEQFF. Complete variable domain (other parts from reference TRBV7-3 and TRBJ2-1): GAGVSQTPSNKVTEKGKYVELRCDPISGHTALYWYRQSLGQGPEFLIYFQGTGAADDSGLPNDRFFAVRPEGSVSTLKIQRTERGDSAVYLCASSSDTGTSGGNEQFFGPGTRLTVL.

This clonotype was seen more than once but under ten times. The J gene is TRBJ2-5, the V gene TRBV3-1; 9 nucleotides match TRBD2. The CDR3 spans 20 residues. Germline CDR1 is LGHDT and CDR2 is YNNKEL (reference sequence). V lost 0 bases to trimming and J lost 1 base; unmatched junction nucleotides: 15. CDR3 DNA: TGTGCCAGCAGCCAAGAAGGGGGACTAGCAGGATTGGTGCCCCAAGAGACCCAGTACTTC. Its protein product is CASSQEGGLAGLVPQETQYF.

In this sample, this clonotype turned up many times. This sequence joins TRBV20-1 and TRBJ2-3; 9 nucleotides match TRBD2. CDR1 is DFQATT, CDR2 SNEGSKA, per germline (reference sequence). V trimming: 4 bases; J trimming: 10 bases; junction bases outside the gene matches: 3. This CDR3 has 11 amino acids. CDR3 in DNA: TGCAGTGCTACTAAGCGGGAGGCGCAGTATTTT. Protein: CSATKREAQYF.